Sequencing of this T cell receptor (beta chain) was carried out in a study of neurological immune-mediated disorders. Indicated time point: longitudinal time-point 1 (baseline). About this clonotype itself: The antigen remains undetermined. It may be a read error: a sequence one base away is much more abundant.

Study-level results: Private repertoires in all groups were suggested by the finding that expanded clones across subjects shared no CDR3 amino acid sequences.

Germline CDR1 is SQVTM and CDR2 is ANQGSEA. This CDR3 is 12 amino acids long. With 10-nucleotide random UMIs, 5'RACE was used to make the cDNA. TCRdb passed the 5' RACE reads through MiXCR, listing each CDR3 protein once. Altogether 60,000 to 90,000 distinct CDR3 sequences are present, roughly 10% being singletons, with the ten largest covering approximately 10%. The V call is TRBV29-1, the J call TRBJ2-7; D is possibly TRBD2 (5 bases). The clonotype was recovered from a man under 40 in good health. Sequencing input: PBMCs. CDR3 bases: TGCAACGTTAGTTACGGGGCCTACGAGCAGTACTTC. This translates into CNVSYGAYEQYF.